A single sample is the source of the 10 T cell receptor beta chains below, sequenced in a study of T cell responses to AZD1222 COVID-19 vaccine. Assay used: immunoSEQ multiplex PCR; TCRdb lists only in-frame clones, some missing. The table includes 80,000 or so clones, around 90% detected once. Sequenced here: peripheral blood, sampled 28 days after the second AZD1222 dose. These receptor sequences come from an adult who received the AZD1222 COVID-19 vaccine.

The chain has TRBV27 and TRBJ2-7; 8 bases line up with TRBD2. V shed 6 bases, J shed 1 base, and the junction held 5 bases outside the gene matches. The CDR3 extends over 14 amino acids. The germline V gene has CDR1 MNHEY and CDR2 SMNVEV (reference sequence). The CDR3 nucleotides are TGTGCCAGCAGGTCAGCGGGAGAATCCTACGAGCAGTACTTC. The encoded protein is CASRSAGESYEQYF.

This chain connects TRBV4-2 to TRBJ2-1, with 11 bases matching TRBD1. This CDR3 is 15 amino acids long. CDR1 and CDR2 from the germline V gene are LGHNA and YNFKEQ. V lost 4 bases to trimming and J lost 8 bases; unmatched junction nucleotides: 7. The CDR3 coding sequence is TGTGCCAGCAGCCCGGGACAGGGGGGGAAGTATGAGCAGTTCTTC. This gives the protein CASSPGQGGKYEQFF.

This chain connects TRBV21-1 to TRBJ1-4. TRBV21-1 is reported as a pseudogene. The CDR3 covers 16 residues. CDR3 region: CASSKVRRFMSEKLFF. CDR3 in DNA: TGTGCCAGCAGCAAAGTACGCCGCTTTATGAGTGAAAAACTGTTTTTT.

The CDR3 sequence: CASSLQGAEGQAFF. The CDR3 nucleotides read TGTGCCAGCAGCCTGCAGGGAGCTGAGGGGCAAGCTTTCTTT. This sequence joins TRBV11-3 and TRBJ1-1, with a possible D match to TRBD1 (5 bases). This CDR3 has 14 residues. V was shortened by 5 bases and J by 9 bases, with 19 bases between the two germline ends. Per the germline V gene, CDR1 is SGHNT and CDR2 is YENEEA.

V usage is TRBV19 and J usage is TRBJ1-5; 7 positions agree with TRBD1. The J segment lost 7 bases and the V segment lost 5 bases, leaving 5 bases of the junction unmatched. The CDR3 extends over 13 amino acids. Germline V gives CDR1 LNHDA, CDR2 SQIVND (reference sequence). The CDR3 is CASSADREQPQHF. The CDR3 nucleotides are TGTGCCAGTAGTGCCGACAGGGAACAGCCCCAGCATTTT.

The V call is TRBV7-2, the J call TRBJ1-3; TRBD1 matches at 9 bases. Germline V gene lookup returns CDR1 SGHTA and CDR2 FQGNSA. The CDR3 runs 16 residues. The V and J ends lost 4 bases and 2 bases, in that order; junction bases with no gene match: 6. The CDR3 loop reads CASSSRDRVPGNTIYF. The CDR3 DNA is TGTGCCAGCAGCTCTAGGGACAGGGTCCCTGGAAACACCATATATTTT.

The sample holds one count of this clone. The CDR3 DNA follows: TGCAGCGTCCGCACTAGCGGGAGGTTGGATGAGCAGTTCTTC. Translating it yields CSVRTSGRLDEQFF. The J gene is TRBJ2-1, the V gene TRBV29-1; TRBD2 matches at 12 bases. Germline lookup yields CDR1 SQVTM and CDR2 ANQGSEA. Germline trimming cut 6 bases from V and 8 bases from J; bases unmatched to any gene: 8. CDR3 size: 14 residues.

The gene calls are TRBV19 and TRBJ1-2; 7 nucleotides align to TRBD1. The germline V gene has CDR1 LNHDA and CDR2 SQIVND (reference sequence). The V segment lost 5 bases and the J segment 7 bases; nucleotides outside the gene matches: 7. The CDR3 length is 13 residues. The CDR3 nucleotides read TGTGCCAGTAGTCCAGACAGGGAAGCTGGCTACACCTTC. Protein: CASSPDREAGYTF.

The V and J genes are TRBV2 and TRBJ1-1; D gene ambiguous. The CDR3 consists of 13 residues. CDR1 and CDR2 (germline): SNHLY, FYNNEI. V lost 3 bases and J 0 bases, leaving 5 bases between the germline ends. The CDR3 is CASSETMNTEAFF. In DNA form, the CDR3 reads TGTGCCAGCAGTGAGACGATGAACACTGAAGCTTTCTTT.

V usage is TRBV2 and J usage is TRBJ1-5, with unresolved D. CDR1 SNHLY and CDR2 FYNNEI come from the germline V gene. Trimming pared 6 bases from V and 0 bases from J, leaving 15 bases between. CDR3 length: 16 residues. The CDR3: CASSRENRISNQPQHF. In DNA, the CDR3 is TGTGCCAGCAGCCGGGAAAACAGAATTAGCAATCAGCCCCAGCATTTT.